This T cell receptor (beta chain) was observed in a study of blood T cell repertoires in COVID-19. TCRdb keeps only in-frame clones here, not all; method: immunoSEQ multiplex PCR. The table includes about 210,000 clones, about four fifths detected once. The CDR3 has 13 amino acids. CDR1 MNHEY and CDR2 SMNVEV come from the germline V gene (reference sequence). Trimming shortened V by 8 bases and J by 7 bases, and 12 bases separated the two germline ends. Material for sequencing was peripheral blood. The V gene is TRBV27, the J gene TRBJ1-6, with a possible D match to TRBD1 (5 bases). This sequence originates from a man aged 50 to 60 with active or convalescent COVID-19. Here the CDR3 DNA reads TGTGCCAGCCGGGGGACTTGGAATTCACCCCTCCACTTT. Its translation is CASRGTWNSPLHF.